The clone carrying this T cell receptor (beta chain) was picked up many times. This entry is derived from a study of early T cells in non-severe SARS-CoV-2 infection. V was cut by 2 bases and J by 2 bases, with 8 bases left in between. The CDR3 has 14 residues. Germline V gene sequence: CDR1 KGHSH, CDR2 LQKENI. TCRdb re-called the 5' RACE reads with MiXCR, one entry per CDR3 protein. The sample contains roughly 32,000 distinct CDR3 sequences, roughly 3.9% of which appear only once. The receptor was isolated from an adult who was a healthcare worker with PCR-confirmed SARS-CoV-2 infection or an uninfected control (not recorded which). This chain joins TRBV18 and TRBJ2-3; D gene unclear. Sequencing input: whole blood. CDR3 DNA: TGTGCCAGCTCACCAGCTCCGCCCACAGATACGCAGTATTTT. As protein: CASSPAPPTDTQYF.